This passage covers 32 T cell receptor beta chains from one sample sequenced in a study of blood T cell repertoires in COVID-19. The method was immunoSEQ multiplex PCR; TCRdb's version includes in-frame clones alone and lacks a portion of them. The data hold around 280,000 clones, with roughly 90% observed a single time. Sequencing was performed on peripheral blood. Receptors originate from a woman aged 30 to 39 with COVID-19, enrolled during active disease.

CDR3: CASSLGGSGEAFF. As DNA, the CDR3 is TGTGCCAGCAGCTTAGGGGGTAGCGGTGAAGCTTTCTTT. The rearrangement links TRBV11-2 to TRBJ1-1; D is uncertain. V lost 1 base and J lost 7, with 10 bases in between. CDR3 length: 13 amino acids. CDR1 is SGHAT, CDR2 FQNNGV, per germline.

This chain joins TRBV7-2 and TRBJ1-5; no firm D call. The germline V and J ends were trimmed by 2 bases and 0 bases, with 5 bases remaining between them. This CDR3 is 14 amino acids long. Germline CDR1 reads SGHTA; CDR2 reads FQGNSA. The CDR3 bases are TGTGCCAGCAGCTTAATTAATAGCAATCAGCCCCAGCATTTT. Its protein is CASSLINSNQPQHF.

V gene TRBV7-9 combines with J gene TRBJ2-1, with D possibly TRBD2 on 7 matching bases. This CDR3 comprises 16 residues. Germline lookup yields CDR1 SEHNR and CDR2 FQNEAQ (reference sequence). With 5 bases removed from V and 3 bases from J, the gap between germline ends came to 17 bases. CDR3 protein: CASSPGVRGGYNEQFF. CDR3 sequence (DNA): TGTGCCAGCAGCCCCGGTGTAAGGGGGGGCTACAATGAGCAGTTCTTC.

The chain carries TRBV12-5 and TRBJ2-3; the match to TRBD1 covers 10 bases. This CDR3 has 15 residues. The J segment lost 0 bases and the V segment lost 6 bases, leaving 3 bases of the junction unmatched. Germline V gives CDR1 LGHNT, CDR2 FRNRAP. The CDR3: CASGKDRGSTDTQYF. DNA of the CDR3: TGTGCTAGTGGAAAGGACAGGGGGAGCACAGATACGCAGTATTTT.

Regarding this clone: Distinct nucleotide sequences in the sample also encode this CDR3. The chain carries TRBV10-3 and TRBJ1-5, with 7 bases that match TRBD1. There are 13 residues in the CDR3. Trimming at V came to 4 bases and at J to 6 bases, leaving 3 bases not matched to a gene. Looked up from germline, CDR1 is ENHRY and CDR2 is SYGVKD. For the CDR3, the DNA is TGTGCCATCAGTGGAGGGGGCGGTCAGCCCCAGCATTTT. Its protein is CAISGGGGQPQHF.

J is TRBJ2-1 and V is TRBV12-3 or TRBV12-4; D unclear. Trimming left V 5 bases short and J 8 bases short, with 13 bases between. This CDR3 contains 13 residues. The CDR3 sequence is CASSMTYPHEQFF. CDR3 DNA sequence: TGTGCCAGCAGTATGACTTACCCACATGAGCAGTTCTTC.

This clone showed up just a few times. This chain links TRBV29-1 with TRBJ2-3; 8 bases line up with TRBD2. CDR1 and CDR2 (germline): SQVTM, ANQGSEA. J gave up 2 bases and V 7 bases, and 8 bases lay outside the gene matches. The CDR3 runs to 14 residues. CDR3 in amino acids: CSGRSGGNTDTQYF. The CDR3 nucleotides are TGCAGCGGGAGATCGGGGGGGAACACAGATACGCAGTATTTT.

This clone was observed a few times. This chain connects TRBV2 to TRBJ1-2; no firm D call. The CDR3 contains 13 residues. V was shortened by 4 bases and J by 8 bases, with 14 bases between the two germline ends. The V gene's germline CDR1 is SNHLY and CDR2 FYNNEI. The CDR3 DNA follows: TGTGCCAGCAGTGTGAACGAGGAGGTCGGCTACACCTTC. Translated: CASSVNEEVGYTF.

This clone was detected only once. V gene TRBV2 combines with J gene TRBJ1-1, with a tentative D call TRBD1 (6 bases). The germline V gene has CDR1 SNHLY and CDR2 FYNNEI. Trimming shortened V by 4 bases and J by 0 bases, and 15 bases separated the two germline ends. This CDR3 is 16 amino acids long. The CDR3 region has the DNA TGTGCCAGCAGTGCCCCGGGACACCCGATGAACACTGAAGCTTTCTTT. Its protein product is CASSAPGHPMNTEAFF. The whole variable domain, remainder taken from reference TRBV2 and TRBJ1-1, is EPEVTQTPSHQVTQMGQEVILRCVPISNHLYFYWYRQILGQKVEFLVSFYNNEISEKSEIFDDQFSVERPDGSNFTLKIRSTKLEDSAMYFCASSAPGHPMNTEAFFGQGTRLTVV.

This clone has just one count. The rearrangement links TRBV3-1 (or the pseudogene TRBV3-2) to TRBJ1-3; D unresolved. Germline V gene lookup returns CDR1 LGHDT and CDR2 YNNKEL (reference sequence). V lost 0 bases, J lost 0 bases, and 3 bases lay in between. The CDR3 contains 14 residues. Here the CDR3 reads CASSQDFSGNTIYF. CDR3 bases: TGTGCCAGCAGCCAAGACTTCTCTGGAAACACCATATATTTT.

This rearrangement joins TRBV18 to TRBJ2-1; 7 bases agree with TRBD2. Per germline, CDR1 KGHSH and CDR2 LQKENI. V dropped 3 bases and J dropped 6; count of bases not matched to a gene: 8. CDR3 length: 15 residues. This CDR3 reads CASSPASGETNEQFF. The CDR3 DNA reads TGTGCCAGCTCACCGGCCAGCGGGGAAACCAATGAGCAGTTCTTC.

V usage is TRBV4-1 and J usage is TRBJ2-1; D perhaps matches TRBD2 (5 bases). V lost 2 bases and J 7 bases, leaving 21 bases between the germline ends. CDR1 is MGHRA, CDR2 YSYEKL, per germline. CDR3 length: 17 amino acids. The CDR3 bases are TGCGCCAGCAGCCAATTTCAATCCCCCCGGGGTCGAAATGAGCAGTTCTTC. The encoded protein is CASSQFQSPRGRNEQFF.

The chain carries TRBV11-3 and TRBJ2-3, with a possible D match to TRBD2 (5 bases). The germline V and J ends were trimmed by 5 bases and 6 bases, with 9 bases remaining between them. The length of the CDR3 is 12 residues. Germline loops: CDR1 SGHNT, CDR2 YENEEA. The CDR3 sequence: CASSRAGDTQYF. The DNA of the CDR3 is TGTGCCAGCAGCCGGGCGGGCGATACGCAGTATTTT.

V gene TRBV5-4 combines with J gene TRBJ2-5; 7 bases fit TRBD1. V trimming: 5 bases; J trimming: 1 base; junction bases outside the gene matches: 8. The CDR3 consists of 15 residues. Germline loops: CDR1 SGHNT, CDR2 YYREEE (reference sequence). DNA for the CDR3: TGTGCCAGCAGTTACCACAGGGGACCCCAAGAGACCCAGTACTTC. Translation gives CASSYHRGPQETQYF.

This clone has just one count. This chain links TRBV23-1 with TRBJ1-5, with D uncertain. TRBV23-1 is marked as an open reading frame, function uncertain. The CDR3 has 15 residues. Trimming stripped 0 bases from V and 5 bases from J, with 11 bases between. CDR3 bases: TGCGCCAGCAGTCAATCATCACCGATAGATCAGCCCCAGCATTTT. It specifies CASSQSSPIDQPQHF.

The rearrangement uses TRBV6-5 and TRBJ1-1; D might be TRBD1 (5 bases). CDR1 and CDR2 from the germline V gene are MNHEY and SVGAGI. The CDR3 has 15 amino acids. V was trimmed by 3 bases and J by 0 bases, leaving 11 bases between them. The chain's CDR3 is CASSYSLGLNTEAFF. The CDR3 DNA reads as TGTGCCAGCAGTTATTCCCTGGGGCTGAACACTGAAGCTTTCTTT.

The chain employs TRBV5-1 and TRBJ2-1; 12 nucleotides match TRBD1. The CDR3 loop spans 16 amino acids. Germline trimming cut 0 bases from V and 7 bases from J; bases unmatched to any gene: 5. Germline V gene sequence: CDR1 SGHRS, CDR2 YFSETQ. The CDR3 DNA reads as TGCGCCAGCAGCTTGGCGGGACAGGGGGCAGCGAATGAGCAGTTCTTC. As protein: CASSLAGQGAANEQFF.

The rearrangement uses TRBV5-4 and TRBJ1-1, with D tentatively TRBD1 (6 bases). Germline V gene sequence: CDR1 SGHNT, CDR2 YYREEE (reference sequence). Trimming took off 4 bases at V and 0 bases at J, with 19 bases between the two ends. CDR3 length equals 17 residues. The CDR3, as DNA: TGTGCCAGCAGCCCCCGGGACACCTGGTCGGTGAACACTGAAGCTTTCTTT. Amino acids: CASSPRDTWSVNTEAFF.

This clone was picked up a small number of times. The chain carries TRBV9 and TRBJ2-7, with D possibly matching TRBD2 (7 bases). Trimming removed 0 bases at V and 6 bases at J, with 16 bases between. The germline V gene has CDR1 SGDLS and CDR2 YYNGEE. This CDR3 has 15 residues. This CDR3 is CASSVGGGPSREQYF. DNA of the CDR3: TGTGCCAGCAGCGTAGGCGGGGGCCCCAGTCGCGAGCAGTACTTC.

The rearrangement joins TRBV19 to TRBJ2-1, with TRBD2 matching over 9 bases. V was clipped by 0 bases and J by 6 bases; unmatched bases: 3. This CDR3 comprises 15 residues. Germline assignment: CDR1 LNHDA and CDR2 SQIVND (reference sequence). CDR3 coding DNA: TGTGCCAGTAGTATAGAGGCTAGCGGGATCAATGAGCAGTTCTTC. Translated: CASSIEASGINEQFF.

This clone came up once. The rearrangement joins TRBV4-1 to TRBJ2-7; 10 bases are shared with TRBD2. Germline assignment: CDR1 MGHRA and CDR2 YSYEKL. CDR3 size: 17 residues. The V segment lost 0 bases and the J segment 3 bases; nucleotides outside the gene matches: 8. The chain's CDR3 is CASSQDPLAGDYYEQYF. The CDR3 nucleotides read TGCGCCAGCAGCCAAGATCCGCTAGCGGGGGATTACTACGAGCAGTACTTC.

V usage is TRBV24-1 and J usage is TRBJ2-7; possibly TRBD2 for D (5 bases). Germline lookup yields CDR1 KGHDR and CDR2 SFDVKD. The CDR3 runs to 13 residues. With 8 bases removed from V and 3 bases from J, the gap between germline ends came to 13 bases. The CDR3 region is CATTGEKGYEQYF. CDR3 DNA: TGTGCCACCACCGGGGAAAAGGGCTACGAGCAGTACTTC.

This clone came up a few times. The chain joins TRBV6-7 to TRBJ2-2, with D uncertain. TRBV6-7 is labeled an ORF, and its function is uncertain. The V end was cut by 4 bases, the J end by 1 base, with 4 bases between. CDR3 length: 13 residues. The CDR3 protein is CASSSRNTGELFF. The CDR3 DNA sequence: TGTGCCAGCAGTTCTCGGAACACCGGGGAGCTGTTTTTT.

The CDR3 sequence: CASSSATVRSGNTIYF. In DNA, the CDR3 is TGTGCCAGCAGCTCCGCGACAGTCCGTTCTGGAAACACCATATATTTT. V usage is TRBV5-4 and J usage is TRBJ1-3; TRBD1 might be the D (5 bases). Per germline, CDR1 SGHNT and CDR2 YYREEE (reference sequence). The germline V and J ends were trimmed by 3 bases and 1 base, with 14 bases remaining between them. The CDR3 contains 16 residues.

The chain links TRBV7-9 to TRBJ2-7; 7 bases are a match to TRBD1. Germline trimming cut 5 bases from V and 3 bases from J; bases unmatched to any gene: 4. Germline values: CDR1 SEHNR, CDR2 FQNEAQ (reference sequence). There are 13 residues in the CDR3. The CDR3 DNA sequence: TGTGCCAGCAGCGTCAGGGGGAACTACGAGCAGTACTTC. It translates to CASSVRGNYEQYF. Filled out from reference TRBV7-9 and TRBJ2-7, the complete variable domain reads DTGVSQNPRHKITKRGQNVTFRCDPISEHNRLYWYRQTLGQGPEFLTYFQNEAQLEKSRLLSDRFSAERPKGSFSTLEIQRTEQGDSAMYLCASSVRGNYEQYFGPGTRLTVT.

This sequence joins TRBV4-1 and TRBJ1-2; D is possibly TRBD1 (5 bases). This CDR3 region has 15 residues. From germline, CDR1 is MGHRA and CDR2 YSYEKL. Deletions cut 1 base from V and 3 bases from J, with 12 bases between. The CDR3: CASSQVGGDYYGYTF. The CDR3 nucleotides read TGCGCCAGCAGCCAAGTCGGGGGGGATTACTATGGCTACACCTTC.

The chain has TRBV19 and TRBJ1-2; weak D call: TRBD1 (6 bases). The CDR3 length is 14 residues. Trimming took off 7 bases at V and 3 bases at J, with 15 bases between the two ends. CDR1 LNHDA and CDR2 SQIVND come from the germline V gene (reference sequence). The chain's CDR3 is CASTMRGADYGYTF. The CDR3 DNA reads TGTGCCAGTACTATGCGGGGGGCAGACTATGGCTACACCTTC.

CDR3: CASSLKAGRNQPQHF. As DNA, the CDR3 is TGTGCCAGCAGTTTAAAAGCAGGCCGCAATCAGCCCCAGCATTTT. The rearrangement joins TRBV28 to TRBJ1-5; D gene uncertain. CDR1 is MDHEN and CDR2 is SYDVKM in the germline V gene. This CDR3 has 15 amino acids. Trimming shortened V by 2 bases and J by 2 bases, and 10 bases separated the two germline ends.

This clone turned up a few times. The chain couples TRBV27 to TRBJ2-3, with D possibly being TRBD2 (6 bases). This CDR3 region has 14 residues. With 2 bases removed from V and 3 bases from J, the gap between germline ends came to 9 bases. CDR1 and CDR2 (germline): MNHEY, SMNVEV (reference sequence). In nucleotides, the CDR3 is TGTGCCAGCAGTTTACGGGACTGGACAGATACGCAGTATTTT. It encodes CASSLRDWTDTQYF.

The genes are TRBV5-1 and TRBJ2-5; 11 bases align to TRBD1. Germline V gene data show CDR1 as SGHRS and CDR2 as YFSETQ. V lost 3 bases, J lost 4 bases, and 8 bases stayed unmatched. There are 16 residues in the CDR3. The CDR3 protein is CASSSAGTGGIETQYF. DNA of the CDR3: TGCGCCAGCAGCTCGGCGGGGACAGGGGGAATAGAGACCCAGTACTTC.

The genes are TRBV4-2 and TRBJ2-5; D is possibly TRBD2 (5 bases). Germline lookup yields CDR1 LGHNA and CDR2 YNFKEQ. The CDR3 contains 15 residues. With 4 bases removed from V and 2 bases from J, the gap between germline ends came to 14 bases. The CDR3 DNA reads as TGTGCCAGCAGCCCGAATCGGGGATCACAAGAGACCCAGTACTTC. This codes for CASSPNRGSQETQYF.

V usage is TRBV3-1 (or the pseudogene TRBV3-2) and J usage is TRBJ1-5, with 9 bases aligning to TRBD1. Germline loops: CDR1 LGHDT, CDR2 YNNKEL (reference sequence). The J segment lost 4 bases and the V segment lost 4 bases, leaving 5 bases of the junction unmatched. The length of the CDR3 is 15 residues. CDR3 residues: CASSPYGQGNQPQHF. The CDR3 DNA reads as TGTGCCAGCAGCCCCTACGGACAGGGGAATCAGCCCCAGCATTTT.